The next 27 T cell receptor beta chains were all read from a single sample in a study of CD8 T cells in ankylosing spondylitis. TCRdb passed the 5' RACE reads through MiXCR, listing each CDR3 protein once. The sample shows around 220,000 distinct CDR3 sequences, more than 9% of them seen only once. Sequences were obtained from blood, either unsorted or a sorted T cell fraction (not recorded which). Receptor source: a male donor with ankylosing spondylitis or in good health (not recorded which).

This clonotype was recorded at least ten times. V usage is TRBV20-1 and J usage is TRBJ2-2; perhaps D is TRBD1 or TRBD2 (7 bases each). CDR1 is DFQATT and CDR2 is SNEGSKA in the germline V gene (reference sequence). The CDR3 contains 13 residues. Trimming removed 3 bases from V and 9 bases from J, with 14 bases in between. The CDR3 loop is CSASLGGGRELFF. CDR3 nucleotide sequence: TGCAGTGCTAGTCTGGGAGGGGGCCGGGAGCTGTTTTTT.

This sequence joins TRBV5-1 and TRBJ1-2; the match to TRBD1 covers 7 bases. The J segment lost 4 bases and the V segment lost 3 bases, leaving 9 bases of the junction unmatched. The CDR3 is made up of 15 amino acids. Germline loops: CDR1 SGHRS, CDR2 YFSETQ. As DNA, the CDR3 is TGCGCCAGCAGCTCGGGACAGCCCAAAACCTATGGCTACACCTTC. As protein: CASSSGQPKTYGYTF.

This clonotype appeared many times. The rearrangement uses TRBV11-2 and TRBJ2-1, with TRBD2 matching 12 bases. This CDR3 comprises 16 residues. Germline CDR1 SGHAT, CDR2 FQNNGV. J lost 3 bases, V lost 2 bases, and 2 bases had no gene match. The CDR3 loop reads CASSLRLAGDYNEQFF. The CDR3 DNA reads as TGTGCCAGCAGCTTAAGACTAGCGGGGGACTACAATGAGCAGTTCTTC. The complete variable domain, with remaining parts taken from reference TRBV11-2 and TRBJ2-1, reads EAGVAQSPRYKIIEKRQSVAFWCNPISGHATLYWYQQILGQGPKLLIQFQNNGVVDDSQLPKDRFSAERLKGVDSTLKIQPAKLEDSAVYLCASSLRLAGDYNEQFFGPGTRLTVL.

This clonotype was observed a few times. The gene calls are TRBV3-1 and TRBJ2-1; 7 bases map to TRBD2. Germline V CDR1 and CDR2: LGHDT, YNNKEL (reference sequence). The length of the CDR3 is 15 residues. The junction had 16 bases not matched to a gene; V was cut back by 7 bases and J by 10 bases. In DNA form, the CDR3 reads TGTGCCAGCACTCCGGGGGGAGGCAATATGTACGAGCAGTTCTTC. Its translation: CASTPGGGNMYEQFF.

In the case of this clonotype: This sequence may be a read error, since a much larger clone differs from it by one base. The chain recombines TRBV12-3 or TRBV12-4 with TRBJ1-3; a possible D gene is TRBD1 (6 bases). Trimming took 3 bases from V and 3 from J, leaving 12 bases between them. The CDR3 extends over 15 amino acids. CDR3 DNA: TGTGCCAGCAGTTTTTCAGGGGCGAGTGGAAACACCATATATTTT. Translating gives CASSFSGASGNTIYF.

At least ten counts were recorded for this clonotype. The genes are TRBV7-6 and TRBJ2-5; 7 nucleotides agree with TRBD1. Germline CDR1 is SGHVS and CDR2 is FNYEAQ. Unmatched junction bases numbered 4, after V lost 5 bases and J lost 4 bases. The CDR3 totals 13 residues. The CDR3: CASSKTGVETQYF. Written as DNA, the CDR3 is TGTGCCAGCAGCAAAACAGGGGTAGAGACCCAGTACTTC.

This clonotype was detected many times. This rearrangement joins TRBV6-5 to TRBJ1-1, with 11 bases that match TRBD1. CDR1 MNHEY and CDR2 SVGAGI come from the germline V gene. V lost 0 bases and J lost 10; bases outside the gene matches: 10. There are 16 residues in the CDR3. The CDR3 protein is CASSYSKDRGPGRAFF. CDR3 DNA sequence: TGTGCCAGCAGTTACTCGAAGGACAGGGGGCCTGGGCGAGCTTTCTTT.

This clonotype has at least ten counts. The genes are TRBV11-2 and TRBJ2-2; unclear D gene. Trimming left V 2 bases short and J 7 bases short, with 2 bases between. The CDR3 loop spans 11 amino acids. Germline CDR1 SGHAT, CDR2 FQNNGV. The CDR3 region is CASSLIGELFF. The CDR3 coding sequence is TGTGCCAGCAGCTTAATCGGGGAGCTGTTTTTT.

This clonotype was counted at least ten times. The CDR3 sequence is CASSLTGETSTQYF. Here the CDR3 DNA reads TGTGCCAGCAGCTTAACGGGGGAGACGAGTACGCAGTATTTT. This chain uses TRBV7-3 with TRBJ2-3; D tentatively reads TRBD1 or TRBD2 (5 bases each). Trimming took 0 bases from V and 8 from J, leaving 12 bases between them. This CDR3 spans 14 amino acids. The germline CDR1 and CDR2 sequences are SGHTA and FQGTGA.

This clonotype was observed at least ten times. For the CDR3, the DNA is TGCAGTGCTAGGGACCGACTAGCGGGGGGTTCAGATACGCAGTATTTT. This codes for CSARDRLAGGSDTQYF. V usage is TRBV20-1 and J usage is TRBJ2-3, with 13 bases identical to TRBD2. J gave up 4 bases and V 3 bases, and 7 bases lay outside the gene matches. CDR3 size: 16 residues. Germline assignment: CDR1 DFQATT and CDR2 SNEGSKA (reference sequence).

The sample holds one count of this clonotype. This may be a read error, as it is one base from a much larger clone. The CDR3 does not close with the conserved phenylalanine or tryptophan, likely indicating a read error. The genes are TRBV20-1 and TRBJ1-1, with no clear D. This CDR3 has 13 residues. Germline CDR1 DFQATT, CDR2 SNEGSKA (reference sequence). V lost 6 bases and J 0 bases, leaving 11 bases between the germline ends. CDR3 loop: CSASVSMNTEAFL. CDR3 nucleotides: TGCAGTGCCTCGGTTAGTATGAACACTGAAGCTTTCCTT.

The J gene is TRBJ1-2, the V gene TRBV21-1. TRBV21-1 is a pseudogene locus. The CDR3 is made up of 15 amino acids. In nucleotides, the CDR3 is TGTGCCAGCAGCAAAGTGCGGGCCCAAGTACATGGCTACACCTTC. Translation gives CASSKVRAQVHGYTF.

Written as DNA, the CDR3 is TGCGCCAGCAGCCAAGTTATTCAGGAGTCCTACGAGCAGTACTTC. It yields the protein CASSQVIQESYEQYF. V gene TRBV4-1 combines with J gene TRBJ2-7; no firm D call. Per the germline V gene, CDR1 is MGHRA and CDR2 is YSYEKL. The CDR3 has 15 residues. The V end lost 1 base, the J end lost 1 base, and 11 bases lay between the germline ends.

Turning to this clonotype: A much larger clone lies a single base off, so this may be a read error. The chain links TRBV29-1 to TRBJ2-7; D might be TRBD1 (5 bases). The germline gives CDR1 SQVTM, CDR2 ANQGSEA. The CDR3 runs 14 residues. The CDR3 sequence: CSVDGAGNSYERYF. The DNA of the CDR3 is TGCAGCGTTGATGGGGCAGGGAACTCCTACGAGCGGTACTTC.

The genes are TRBV18 and TRBJ1-5; no firm D call. Germline-derived CDR1 and CDR2 are KGHSH and LQKENI. Trimming removed 1 base at V and 2 bases at J, with 6 bases between. The length of the CDR3 is 14 residues. The CDR3 sequence: CASSPQTGNQPQHF. CDR3 coding DNA: TGTGCCAGCTCACCACAGACGGGCAATCAGCCCCAGCATTTT.

This clonotype was found many times. The J gene is TRBJ2-1, the V gene TRBV5-1, with TRBD2 matching over 8 bases. J was trimmed by 6 bases and V by 2 bases; bases with no gene match: 10. In germline, CDR1 is SGHRS, CDR2 YFSETQ. CDR3 length equals 16 residues. The CDR3 sequence is CASSLGSRGGSNEQFF. The CDR3 nucleotides are TGCGCCAGCAGCTTAGGTAGCCGGGGGGGGAGCAATGAGCAGTTCTTC.

This clonotype has at least ten counts. The CDR3 spells CSARDGLHAGIRGGASDTQYF. In DNA, the CDR3 is TGCAGTGCTAGAGATGGACTGCACGCTGGGATCCGCGGGGGGGCATCAGATACGCAGTATTTT. This chain links TRBV20-1 with TRBJ2-3; 9 bases agree with TRBD2. The V gene's germline CDR1 is DFQATT and CDR2 SNEGSKA (reference sequence). This CDR3 spans 21 amino acids. The V and J ends lost 0 bases and 4 bases, in that order; junction bases with no gene match: 23.

This clonotype was seen ten or more times. The rearrangement links TRBV5-8 to TRBJ2-3; 7 bases align to TRBD1. J was trimmed by 6 bases and V by 0 bases; bases with no gene match: 7. Germline loops: CDR1 SGHTS, CDR2 YDEGEE. This CDR3 region has 15 residues. The CDR3 coding sequence is TGTGCCAGCAGCTTGGTTTTAGGGGGCGCGGATACGCAGTATTTT. The encoded protein is CASSLVLGGADTQYF.

This clonotype was found many times. The rearrangement uses TRBV5-1 and TRBJ2-7, with 9 bases aligning to TRBD1. V shed 4 bases, J shed 6 bases, and the junction held 11 bases outside the gene matches. This CDR3 is 15 amino acids long. Germline CDR1 SGHRS, CDR2 YFSETQ. CDR3 nucleotide sequence: TGCGCCAGCAGCCGGAGTACAGGGGGCCATGGCGAGCAGTACTTC. It encodes CASSRSTGGHGEQYF.

The table lists this clonotype with many counts. The chain carries TRBV27 and TRBJ1-5; D not resolved. The CDR3 runs to 14 residues. V dropped 6 bases and J dropped 0 bases, with 9 bases sitting between them. In germline, CDR1 is MNHEY, CDR2 SMNVEV (reference sequence). The CDR3 loop is CASSYASSNQPQHF. CDR3 bases: TGTGCCAGCAGCTATGCAAGTAGCAATCAGCCCCAGCATTTT.

V gene TRBV9 combines with J gene TRBJ2-1, with 10 bases that match TRBD2. The CDR3 has 15 residues. The trim removed 4 bases at V and 5 bases at J, leaving 6 bases unmatched. Germline V lookup: CDR1 SGDLS, CDR2 YYNGEE. The CDR3 protein is CASSWSGGGDNEQFF. DNA for the CDR3: TGTGCCAGCAGCTGGAGCGGGGGGGGAGACAATGAGCAGTTCTTC.

This clonotype has more than one count but fewer than ten. V is TRBV6-2 or TRBV6-3 and J is TRBJ2-1; 11 bases are shared with TRBD2. The CDR3 has 17 amino acids. In germline, CDR1 is MNHEY, CDR2 SVGEGT. The ends lost 5 bases at V and 5 bases at J; junction bases unmatched: 11. CDR3 sequence reads: CASSAGRLAGTNNEQFF. The CDR3 nucleotides read TGTGCCAGCAGTGCGGGCCGACTAGCGGGGACCAACAATGAGCAGTTCTTC.

This clonotype has only a few counts. The genes are TRBV5-1 and TRBJ2-5; 8 bases map to TRBD2. The V segment lost 4 bases and the J segment 3 bases; nucleotides outside the gene matches: 8. The CDR3 contains 15 residues. From germline, CDR1 is SGHRS and CDR2 YFSETQ. CDR3 protein: CASSPSTSGEETQYF. The CDR3, as DNA: TGCGCCAGCAGCCCTAGTACTAGCGGAGAAGAGACCCAGTACTTC.

The sample holds many counts of this clonotype. The chain joins TRBV7-8 to TRBJ2-7; TRBD1 matches at 10 bases. Looked up from germline, CDR1 is SGHVS and CDR2 is FQNEAQ. The CDR3 runs to 16 residues. After removal of 5 bases from V and 5 bases from J, the junction contained 12 bases not matched to a gene. The chain's CDR3 is CASSNTGTGVRNEQYF. The CDR3 region has the DNA TGTGCCAGCAGCAATACCGGGACAGGGGTAAGGAACGAGCAGTACTTC. Full variable domain (remainder filled in from reference TRBV7-8 and TRBJ2-7): GAGVSQSPRYKVAKRGQDVALRCDPISGHVSLFWYQQALGQGPEFLTYFQNEAQLDKSGLPSDRFFAERPEGSVSTLKIQRTQQEDSAVYLCASSNTGTGVRNEQYFGPGTRLTVT.

This clonotype has at least ten counts. The chain joins TRBV12-3 or TRBV12-4 to TRBJ1-2, with no clear D. Trimming took off 1 base at V and 0 bases at J, with 9 bases between the two ends. The CDR3 covers 15 residues. In DNA form, the CDR3 reads TGTGCCAGCAGTTTAGAGGCCCTAGCTAACTATGGCTACACCTTC. As protein: CASSLEALANYGYTF.

A few counts support this clonotype. CDR3 amino acids: CSVSPFSGGGNNEQFF. The CDR3 DNA reads TGCAGCGTCTCCCCTTTTAGCGGGGGGGGAAACAATGAGCAGTTCTTC. The J gene is TRBJ2-1, the V gene TRBV29-1; TRBD2 matches 11 bases. This CDR3 contains 16 residues. Per the germline V gene, CDR1 is SQVTM and CDR2 is ANQGSEA. V gave up 6 bases and J gave up 5 bases; unmatched junction bases: 12.

This clonotype was observed a handful of times. V gene TRBV4-2 combines with J gene TRBJ2-5; D not resolved. From germline, CDR1 is LGHNA and CDR2 YNFKEQ. The CDR3 runs to 15 residues. Trimming stripped 1 base from V and 3 bases from J, with 12 bases between. In nucleotides, the CDR3 is TGTGCCAGCAGCCAAGTCCAGAGTCGGGAAGAGACCCAGTACTTC. Translation gives CASSQVQSREETQYF.